Below are 7 T cell receptor beta chains sequenced from a single sample in a study of cytomegalovirus exposure and HLA in healthy donors. PCR was performed using 60 Vbeta and 13 Jbeta primers. Method: immunoSEQ multiplex PCR; TCRdb's copy keeps in-frame clones and lacks some. The sample data list around 97,000 clones. Source material: PBMCs. These receptors originate from a man in his forties in good health and CMV-seronegative.

The V call is TRBV7-2, the J call TRBJ1-5; weak D call: TRBD1 (5 bases). Trimming took 3 bases from V and 3 from J, leaving 12 bases between them. This CDR3 comprises 15 residues. From germline, CDR1 is SGHTA and CDR2 FQGNSA. Here the CDR3 DNA reads TGTGCCAGCAGCTTGGACACAGCGTCCAATCAGCCCCAGCATTTT. Its translation: CASSLDTASNQPQHF. Full variable domain (remainder filled in from reference TRBV7-2 and TRBJ1-5): GAGVSQSPSNKVTEKGKDVELRCDPISGHTALYWYRQSLGQGLEFLIYFQGNSAPDKSGLPSDRFSAERTGGSVSTLTIQRTQQEDSAVYLCASSLDTASNQPQHFGDGTRLSIL.

The rearrangement links TRBV6-1 to TRBJ2-1; D may be TRBD1 (6 bases). The germline gives CDR1 MNHNS, CDR2 SASEGT. The CDR3 loop spans 15 amino acids. The V end was cut by 6 bases, the J end by 4 bases, with 16 bases between. The CDR3 reads CASRAWGRVYNEQFF. The CDR3 DNA follows: TGTGCCAGCAGGGCCTGGGGGCGGGTATACAATGAGCAGTTCTTC.

The chain combines TRBV7-9 with TRBJ1-5; TRBD1 is a possible D gene (6 bases). The CDR3 is made up of 15 amino acids. Germline V gene lookup returns CDR1 SEHNR and CDR2 FQNEAQ (reference sequence). Trimming pared 1 base from V and 7 bases from J, leaving 14 bases between. The CDR3, as DNA: TGTGCCAGCAGCTTAGGGGCAGGGGAATTCCAGCCCCAGCATTTT. This codes for CASSLGAGEFQPQHF.

The V gene is TRBV13, the J gene TRBJ2-7, with D possibly being TRBD1 (6 bases). Germline values: CDR1 PRHDT, CDR2 FYEKMQ (reference sequence). V was shortened by 0 bases and J by 6 bases, with 15 bases between the two germline ends. The CDR3 length is 15 residues. The DNA for the CDR3 is TGTGCCAGCAGCTTAGGCCAGGGGCGGTTGGCCGAGCAGTACTTC. It encodes CASSLGQGRLAEQYF.

The rearrangement joins TRBV5-6 to TRBJ1-2; perhaps TRBD1 as D (6 bases). The V end was cut by 4 bases, the J end by 3 bases, with 13 bases between. Germline lookup yields CDR1 SGHDT and CDR2 YYEEEE. The CDR3 sequence is 14 residues long. CDR3 in DNA: TGTGCCAGCAGCAAACAGGGATTGGACTATGGCTACACCTTC. Amino acid sequence: CASSKQGLDYGYTF.

The rearrangement links TRBV2 to TRBJ2-3; 8 bases align to TRBD1. The germline V gene encodes CDR1 SNHLY and CDR2 FYNNEI. The CDR3 runs to 17 residues. V was clipped by 6 bases and J by 4 bases; unmatched bases: 15. The CDR3 DNA follows: TGTGCCAGCAGGCCGAACCCCGGACAGGGTCATTCAGATACGCAGTATTTT. Translating it yields CASRPNPGQGHSDTQYF.

The rearrangement uses TRBV7-9 and TRBJ1-5; possibly TRBD1 for D (6 bases). This CDR3 contains 16 residues. Trimming shortened V by 1 base and J by 6 bases, and 16 bases separated the two germline ends. The germline V gene encodes CDR1 SEHNR and CDR2 FQNEAQ (reference sequence). DNA of the CDR3: TGTGCCAGCAGCTTAGGGTCAGGGGCGGTAAGTCAGCCCCAGCATTTT. This encodes CASSLGSGAVSQPQHF. The entire variable domain, with the rest obtained from reference TRBV7-9 and TRBJ1-5, is as follows: DTGVSQNPRHKITKRGQNVTFRCDPISEHNRLYWYRQTLGQGPEFLTYFQNEAQLEKSRLLSDRFSAERPKGSFSTLEIQRTEQGDSAMYLCASSLGSGAVSQPQHFGDGTRLSIL.